The clone carrying this T cell receptor beta chain appeared a single time. This specimen belongs to a study of T cell changes during pregnancy in multiple sclerosis. Sequencing used immunoSEQ multiplex PCR; TCRdb keeps in-frame clones, though not all of them. Of around 44,000 clones listed, approximately 92% are singletons. The V gene end was trimmed by 6 bases and the J gene end by 12 bases; junction bases not matched to a gene: 13. The CDR3 covers 14 residues. Germline V gene data show CDR1 as SNHLY and CDR2 as FYNNEI. This chain uses TRBV2 with TRBJ2-1; 8 bases map to TRBD1. The TCR comes from a female donor with multiple sclerosis, enrolled in a pregnancy study. The specimen sequenced was peripheral blood. In DNA, the CDR3 is TGTGCCAGCAGGGGGGGCAGGGGGCGATCCTCGCAGTTCTTC. Its protein product is CASRGGRGRSSQFF.